Listed below are T cell receptor beta chains from one sample, sequenced in a study of CD8+ T cells in alopecia areata. The protocol was immunoSEQ multiplex PCR, while the TCRdb copy is restricted to in-frame clones and leaves out a portion. Of some 210,000 clones listed, around 62% are singletons. The specimen comprised CD4+ T cells sorted from blood, sampled at week 0. These receptors came from a human donor with alopecia areata. Both conserved end residues are part of each CDR3.

>TRBV6-5|TRBJ2-7
CASSFTSWGEQYF
>TRBV7-9|TRBJ2-2
CASTRTSGTLTGELFF
>TRBV30|TRBJ2-5
CAWSVLAGGPQETQYF
>TRBV30|TRBJ1-1
CAWSRDMNTEAFF
>TRBV5-6|TRBJ1-1
CASSFGAWGQGRSTEAFF
>TRBV7-9|TRBJ2-2
CASTGLGGATNTGELFF
>TRBV5-4|TRBJ1-1
CASSLGQINTEAFF
>TRBV29-1|TRBJ1-2
CSVLMGPTNGYTF
>TRBV7-2|TRBJ1-3
CASSSSLWDTIYF
>TRBV9|TRBJ2-7
CASSVDPGQGAYEQYF
>TRBV7-3|TRBJ2-1
CASSLTESNEQFF
>TRBV7-2|TRBJ2-7
CASSFRASGRGEQYF
>TRBV7-3|TRBJ2-3
CASSVTGRGDTQYF
>TRBV30|TRBJ1-4
CAWNVARNEKLFF
>TRBV6-1|TRBJ2-1
CATLAGVRAGEQFF
>TRBV30|TRBJ2-7
CAWSGFSSTYEQYF
>TRBV29-1|TRBJ1-2
CSVVFAAANYGYTF
>TRBV2|TRBJ2-5
CASSGLAGVQETQYF
>TRBV30|TRBJ1-2
CAWARQDRNFNYGYTF
>TRBV2|TRBJ2-2
CASSETAGELFF
>TRBV30|TRBJ2-3
CAWSQAAGGYTDTQYF
>TRBV30|TRBJ2-3
CAWSPGLAPTDTQYF
>TRBV19|TRBJ2-3
CATSQGAPDTQYF
>TRBV15|TRBJ1-4
CATSIRPGGTNEKLFF
>TRBV15|TRBJ1-5
CATSRAQMGPLSSQPQHF
>TRBV7-2|TRBJ1-1
CASSLGAGLGTEAFF
>TRBV29-1|TRBJ1-3
CSAGTAKWNTIYF
>TRBV7-9|TRBJ2-2
CASIGQDRTGELFF
>TRBV7-7|TRBJ2-6
CASSLGGANVLTF
>TRBV19|TRBJ1-2
CASSTGQGPYGYTF
>TRBV19|TRBJ2-7
CASSNRQGRVREQYF
>TRBV27|TRBJ2-1
CASSGTSGGAAYNEQFF
>TRBV30|TRBJ2-3
CAWSVLAGGGTDTQYF
>TRBV30|TRBJ1-2
CAWSVASGYTF
>TRBV2|TRBJ2-6
CASYRGVSGANVLTF
>TRBV7-3|TRBJ1-1
CASSLAGYGEAFF
>TRBV12-5|TRBJ2-2
CASVSSPGLAGSRGTGELFF
>TRBV6-5|TRBJ2-1
CASSYGGRGNYNEQFF
>TRBV29-1|TRBJ2-3
CSVGGRTTDTQYF
>TRBV10-2|TRBJ1-5
CASSALEGQPQHF
>TRBV5-1|TRBJ2-6
CASSLGRAGANVLTF
>TRBV29-1|TRBJ2-7
CSVEPGTAGYEQYF
>TRBV12-5|TRBJ2-5
CASGPGAQETQYF
>TRBV9|TRBJ2-3
CASKRGSTDTQYF
>TRBV29-1|TRBJ2-1
CSVDPGRRNEQFF
>TRBV10-3|TRBJ1-1
CAISQGGQINTEAFF
>TRBV29-1|TRBJ2-1
CSVGTSGNEQFF
>TRBV5-6|TRBJ2-7
CASSLRLAGHRSEQYF
>TRBV30|TRBJ2-7
CAWSLTGGHEQYF
>TRBV10-3|TRBJ2-4
CAISEWGSQAKNIQYF
>TRBV29-1|TRBJ1-2
CSVESGYSYGYTF
>TRBV6-1|TRBJ1-5
CASRAPDRGDQPQHF
>TRBV9|TRBJ2-2
CASSFTSGVAAGELFF
>TRBV5-4|TRBJ1-2
CASSSTSGGRFYGYTF
>TRBV5-1|TRBJ2-7
CASSPYRGEQYF